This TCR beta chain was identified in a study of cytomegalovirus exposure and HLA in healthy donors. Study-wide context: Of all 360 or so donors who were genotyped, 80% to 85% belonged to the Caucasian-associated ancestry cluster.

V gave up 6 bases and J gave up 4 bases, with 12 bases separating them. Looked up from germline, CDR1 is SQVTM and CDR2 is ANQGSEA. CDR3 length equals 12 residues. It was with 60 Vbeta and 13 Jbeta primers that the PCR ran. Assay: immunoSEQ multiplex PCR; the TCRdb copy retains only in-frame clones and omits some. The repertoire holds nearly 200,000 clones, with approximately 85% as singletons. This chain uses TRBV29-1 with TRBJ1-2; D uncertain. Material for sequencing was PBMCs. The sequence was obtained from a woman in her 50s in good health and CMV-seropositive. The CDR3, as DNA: TGCAGCGTCATGAGCGAGGGCTATGGCTACACCTTC. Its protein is CSVMSEGYGYTF.